The source of this T cell receptor (beta chain) is a study of blood T cell repertoires in COVID-19. The CDR3 runs to 14 residues. Germline assignment: CDR1 SNHLY and CDR2 FYNNEI. V lost 4 bases and J lost 0, with 7 bases in between. Generated by immunoSEQ multiplex PCR, the TCRdb table keeps only in-frame clones and is missing some. The sample includes just over 350,000 clones, about 90% of them seen just once. This clone was picked up one time. This chain links TRBV2 with TRBJ1-5; D unresolved. Material: PBMCs or T cells enriched from blood (not recorded which). The TCR comes from a woman in her 30s who had recovered from COVID-19. The CDR3 sequence is CASSGLTSNQPQHF. The CDR3 DNA is TGTGCCAGCAGTGGACTGACTAGCAATCAGCCCCAGCATTTT.